This passage covers 10 T cell receptor beta chains from one sample sequenced in a study of blood T cell repertoires in COVID-19. Generated by immunoSEQ multiplex PCR, the TCRdb table keeps only in-frame clones and is missing some. The table lists tens of thousands of clones, about 70% of them singletons. Sequencing was carried out using peripheral blood. The source of these receptors is a man aged 45-65 years with active or convalescent COVID-19.

The J gene is TRBJ1-1, the V gene TRBV27, with no clear D. The V end lost 3 bases, the J end lost 4 bases, and 15 bases lay between the germline ends. The CDR3 runs to 15 residues. Germline loops: CDR1 MNHEY, CDR2 SMNVEV (reference sequence). This CDR3 is CASSFVRFDGTEAFF. CDR3 in DNA: TGTGCCAGCAGTTTCGTCCGGTTCGATGGCACTGAAGCTTTCTTT.

V and J are TRBV7-8 and TRBJ2-7, with TRBD1 as a possible D gene (6 bases). This CDR3 spans 16 amino acids. Trimming cost V 2 bases and J 4 bases, with 18 bases left between them. Germline CDR1 is SGHVS and CDR2 is FQNEAQ. Here the CDR3 reads CASSLKWLGQGYEQYF. The CDR3 coding sequence is TGTGCCAGCAGCTTAAAATGGTTAGGGCAGGGGTACGAGCAGTACTTC.

The chain couples TRBV7-6 to TRBJ2-1, with TRBD1 as a possible D gene (5 bases). CDR1 is SGHVS, CDR2 FNYEAQ, per germline. The V gene lost 1 base and the J gene lost 5 bases, with 12 bases spanning the gap. The CDR3 runs 15 residues. The CDR3 coding sequence is TGTGCCAGCAGCTTAGAGGCAGGGAACGACAATGAGCAGTTCTTC. It encodes CASSLEAGNDNEQFF.

The rearrangement joins TRBV7-9 to TRBJ1-6; 7 bases map to TRBD1. CDR1 and CDR2 from the germline V gene are SEHNR and FQNEAQ (reference sequence). V was pared by 5 bases and J by 7 bases, with 11 bases of the junction left unmatched. The CDR3 is 16 amino acids. CDR3 nucleotide sequence: TGTGCCAGCAGCCCCCAGGGGGAGAGGGACAATTCACCCCTCCACTTT. Amino acids: CASSPQGERDNSPLHF.

The rearrangement links TRBV24-1 to TRBJ1-5, with 8 bases that match TRBD1. Germline values: CDR1 KGHDR, CDR2 SFDVKD. The CDR3 extends over 14 amino acids. Unmatched junction bases numbered 8, after V lost 9 bases and J lost 5 bases. CDR3 amino acids: CATADRDSHQPQHF. CDR3 nucleotides: TGTGCCACCGCGGACAGGGATTCTCATCAGCCCCAGCATTTT.

This clone was recorded only once. The rearrangement uses TRBV19 and TRBJ2-2; D unclear. Germline CDR1 reads LNHDA; CDR2 reads SQIVND (reference sequence). The CDR3 consists of 14 residues. V lost 3 bases, J lost 1 base, and 6 bases lay in between. CDR3 nucleotides: TGTGCCAGTAGTATGGCGGTGAACACCGGGGAGCTGTTTTTT. Protein: CASSMAVNTGELFF. Using reference TRBV19 and TRBJ2-2 for the parts outside the CDR3, the full variable domain is DGGITQSPKYLFRKEGQNVTLSCEQNLNHDAMYWYRQDPGQGLRLIYYSQIVNDFQKGDIAEGYSVSREKKESFPLTVTSAQKNPTAFYLCASSMAVNTGELFFGEGSRLTVL.

The chain carries TRBV3-1 (or the pseudogene TRBV3-2) and TRBJ2-1; weak D call: TRBD2 (6 bases). Germline assignment: CDR1 LGHDT and CDR2 YNNKEL (reference sequence). Deletions cut 3 bases from V and 6 bases from J, with 12 bases between. This CDR3 is 14 amino acids long. In nucleotides, the CDR3 is TGTGCCAGCAGCCAGGGACTTGACATCAATGAGCAGTTCTTC. Translated, it gives CASSQGLDINEQFF.

A single count supports this clone. The chain combines TRBV6-6 with TRBJ2-7; no firm D call. Germline loops: CDR1 MNHNY, CDR2 SVGAGI (reference sequence). The CDR3 sequence is 11 residues long. V was pared by 6 bases and J by 6 bases, with 9 bases between. In nucleotides, the CDR3 is TGTGCCAGCAGCCTCACGGGCGAGCAGTACTTC. Translated: CASSLTGEQYF.

This clone showed up just a few times. The genes are TRBV4-2 and TRBJ1-5, with 8 bases that match TRBD1. CDR3 length: 15 residues. Trimming took 5 bases from V and 7 from J; bases not matched to a gene: 10. Germline V gives CDR1 LGHNA, CDR2 YNFKEQ. The CDR3 here is CASSSKTGGEQPQHF. The CDR3, as DNA: TGTGCCAGCAGCTCTAAAACAGGGGGAGAGCAGCCCCAGCATTTT.

The genes are TRBV10-1 and TRBJ1-3; D is unresolved. CDR1 and CDR2 (germline): WNHNN, SYGVQD (reference sequence). V lost 2 bases and J lost 4, with 6 bases in between. CDR3 length: 13 residues. CDR3 nucleotide sequence: TGCGCCAGCAGTGAGATCGGGGGAAACACCATATATTTT. It encodes CASSEIGGNTIYF.